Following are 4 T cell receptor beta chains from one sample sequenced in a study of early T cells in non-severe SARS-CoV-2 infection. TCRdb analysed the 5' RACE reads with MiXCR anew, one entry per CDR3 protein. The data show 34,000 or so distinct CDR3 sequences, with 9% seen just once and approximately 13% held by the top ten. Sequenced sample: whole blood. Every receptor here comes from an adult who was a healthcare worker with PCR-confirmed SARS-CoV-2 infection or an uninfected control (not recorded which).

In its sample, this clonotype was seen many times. The CDR3 nucleotides read TGTGCCAGCAGCAACTCTGCCTGGATCTCTGGGGCCAACGTCCTGACTTTC. It translates to CASSNSAWISGANVLTF. This chain links TRBV11-2 with TRBJ2-6; D uncertain. The germline V gene encodes CDR1 SGHAT and CDR2 FQNNGV. V gave up 5 bases and J gave up 0 bases, with 14 bases separating them. The CDR3 spans 17 residues.

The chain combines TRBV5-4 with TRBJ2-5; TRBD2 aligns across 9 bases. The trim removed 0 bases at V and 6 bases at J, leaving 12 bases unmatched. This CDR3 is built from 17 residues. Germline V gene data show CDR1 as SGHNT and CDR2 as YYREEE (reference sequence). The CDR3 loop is CASSLARAGGLWKTQYF. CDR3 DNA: TGTGCCAGCAGCTTGGCCCGTGCGGGGGGGCTCTGGAAGACCCAGTACTTC.

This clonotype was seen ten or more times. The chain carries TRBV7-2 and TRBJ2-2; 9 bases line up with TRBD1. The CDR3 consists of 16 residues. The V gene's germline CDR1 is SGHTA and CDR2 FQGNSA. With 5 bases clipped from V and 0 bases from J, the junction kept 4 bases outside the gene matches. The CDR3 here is CASSPRTGANTGELFF. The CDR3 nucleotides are TGTGCCAGCAGCCCACGGACAGGGGCGAACACCGGGGAGCTGTTTTTT.

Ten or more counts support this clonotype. CDR3 amino acids: CASTRGARQPQHF. The CDR3 DNA reads TGTGCCAGCACCCGGGGGGCACGGCAGCCCCAGCATTTT. The rearrangement links TRBV2 to TRBJ1-5, with a possible D match to TRBD1 (6 bases). Germline CDR1 SNHLY, CDR2 FYNNEI. Trimming left V 7 bases short and J 7 bases short, with 14 bases between. CDR3 size: 13 residues.